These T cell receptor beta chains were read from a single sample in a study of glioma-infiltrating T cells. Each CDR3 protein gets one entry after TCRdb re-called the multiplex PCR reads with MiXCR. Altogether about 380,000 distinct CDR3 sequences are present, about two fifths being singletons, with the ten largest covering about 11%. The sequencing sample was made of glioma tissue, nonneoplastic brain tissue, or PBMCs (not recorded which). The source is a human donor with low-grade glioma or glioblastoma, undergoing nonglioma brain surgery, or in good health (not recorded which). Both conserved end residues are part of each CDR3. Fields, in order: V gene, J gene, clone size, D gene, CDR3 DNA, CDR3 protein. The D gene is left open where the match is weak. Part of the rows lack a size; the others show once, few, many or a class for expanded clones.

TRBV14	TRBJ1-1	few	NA	TGTGCCAGCAGCCTACTCAGGGGCATCGTGAACACTGAAGCTTTCTTT	CASSLLRGIVNTEAFF
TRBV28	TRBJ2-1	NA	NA	TGTGCCAGCAGACGGTTGAGGGGGTCCTACAATGAGCAGTTCTTC	CASRRLRGSYNEQFF
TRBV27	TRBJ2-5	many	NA	TGTGCCAGCAGAAGACTAGGTCCCCTAGAAGAGACCCAGTACTTC	CASRRLGPLEETQYF
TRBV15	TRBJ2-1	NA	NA	TGTGCCACCGGCCCGTTTAGGGACCCCTACAATGAGCAGTTCTTC	CATGPFRDPYNEQFF
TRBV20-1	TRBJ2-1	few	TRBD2	TGCAGTGCTAGGCAGGCCTGGGTAGCGGGGCCATCCTACAATGAGCAGTTCTTC	CSARQAWVAGPSYNEQFF
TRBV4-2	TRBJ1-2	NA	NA	TGTGCCAGCCAAGATGTCAGTATTCCGGGACAACCGGGCTATGGCTACACCTTC	CASQDVSIPGQPGYGYTF
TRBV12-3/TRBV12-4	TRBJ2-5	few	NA	TGTGCCAGCAGTTTATCAGGCCTCCAAGAGACCCAGTACTTC	CASSLSGLQETQYF
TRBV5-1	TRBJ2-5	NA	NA	TGCGCCAGCAGCCAAGGGGAAGCCCGGGAGACCCAGTACTTC	CASSQGEARETQYF
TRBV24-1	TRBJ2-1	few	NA	TGTGCCACCAGTGTTAAAGGGGATGAGCAGTTCTTC	CATSVKGDEQFF
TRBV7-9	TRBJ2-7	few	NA	TGTGCCAGCAGCCGGGCAGGGGCTACCCTACGGGAGCAGTACTTC	CASSRAGATLREQYF
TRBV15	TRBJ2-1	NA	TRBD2	TGTGCCACCAGCTTCGGGACTAGCGGGGGGTACAATGAGCAGTTCTTC	CATSFGTSGGYNEQFF
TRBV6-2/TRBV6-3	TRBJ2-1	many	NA	TGTGCCAGCGGGTCGGCCTGGGGCAATGAGCAGTTCTTC	CASGSAWGNEQFF
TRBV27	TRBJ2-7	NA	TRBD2	TGTGCCATCAACCGGGAGGGCCACGAGCAGTACTTC	CAINREGHEQYF
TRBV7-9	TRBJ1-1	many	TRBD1	TGTGCCAGTAGTCTCGGGACAGGGAACACTGAAGCTTTCTTT	CASSLGTGNTEAFF
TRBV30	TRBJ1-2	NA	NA	TGTGCCTGGAGGAACAGGGAGCGGGGCTATGGCTACACCTTC	CAWRNRERGYGYTF
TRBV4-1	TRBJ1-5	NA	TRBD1	TGCGCCAGCAAGGGGACAGGGGGCAATCAGCCCCAGCATTTT	CASKGTGGNQPQHF
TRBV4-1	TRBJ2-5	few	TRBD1	TGCGCCAGCAGCCCTGGGACAGGGGGCGTTGAGACCCAGTACTTC	CASSPGTGGVETQYF
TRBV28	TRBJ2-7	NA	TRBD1	TGTGCCAGCAGTTTATCCCTCACAGGGGGAGGGCAGTACTTC	CASSLSLTGGGQYF
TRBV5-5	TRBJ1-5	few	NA	TGTGCCAGCAGCTTGTGGGCCGGGACCGATAGCAATCAGCCCCAGCATTTT	CASSLWAGTDSNQPQHF
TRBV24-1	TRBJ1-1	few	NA	TGTGCCACCAGTGGTCAGGGCGGCACTGAAGCTTTCTTT	CATSGQGGTEAFF
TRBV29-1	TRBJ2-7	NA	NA	TGCAGCGTTGAAGATAATCAGGAAGGATCCTACGAGCAGTACTTC	CSVEDNQEGSYEQYF
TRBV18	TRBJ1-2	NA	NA	TGTGCCAGCTCGCCAGACAAATACTATGGCTACACCTTC	CASSPDKYYGYTF
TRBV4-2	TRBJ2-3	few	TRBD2	TGTGCCAGCAGCCAAGATACGGCTAGCGGGAGTGATACGCAGTATTTT	CASSQDTASGSDTQYF
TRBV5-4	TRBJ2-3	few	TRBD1	TGTGCCAGCAGCCGGGGACAGGGCGACACAGATACGCAGTATTTT	CASSRGQGDTDTQYF
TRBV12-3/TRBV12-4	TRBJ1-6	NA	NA	TGTGCCAGCAGTTTCAGGGGAAATTCACCCCCCCACTTT	CASSFRGNSPPHF
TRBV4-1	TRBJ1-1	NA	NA	TGCGCCAGCAGCCAACTAACCCGCCGAGCGACAGAGAACACTGAAGCTTTCTTT	CASSQLTRRATENTEAFF
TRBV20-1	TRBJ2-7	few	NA	TGCAGTGCTACCCGTATAGACTCCTACGAGCAGTACTTC	CSATRIDSYEQYF
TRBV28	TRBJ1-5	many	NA	TGTGCCAGCAGTTCCTTTTATCAGCCCCAGCATTTT	CASSSFYQPQHF
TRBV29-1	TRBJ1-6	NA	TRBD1	TGCAGCGTAGGACAGGGGTTTAATTCACCCCTCTACTTT	CSVGQGFNSPLYF
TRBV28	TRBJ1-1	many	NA	TGTGCCAGCAGTTTAGTCGCCACAAACACTGAAGCTTTCTTT	CASSLVATNTEAFF
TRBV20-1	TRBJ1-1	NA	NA	TGCAGTGCTAGAGCGCCCCAAGATGAAGCTTTCTTT	CSARAPQDEAFF
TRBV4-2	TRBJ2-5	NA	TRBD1	TGTGCCAGCAGCCAAGGGCCCAGGGGGTCGGAGACCCAGTACTTC	CASSQGPRGSETQYF
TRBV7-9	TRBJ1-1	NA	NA	TGTGCCAGCAGCTTAATAGGATTCACTGAAGCTTTCTTT	CASSLIGFTEAFF
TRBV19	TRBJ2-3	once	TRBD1	TGTGCCAGTAGTATCGGCACAGGGGCTTCGGATACGCAGTATTTT	CASSIGTGASDTQYF
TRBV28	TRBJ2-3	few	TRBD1	TGTGCCAGCAGTTCGATGGGACAGGGGCCAAGCACAGATACGCAGTATTTT	CASSSMGQGPSTDTQYF
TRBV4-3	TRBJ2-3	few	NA	TGCGCCAGCAGCCAATTCTACAGGGCAAACACAGATACGCAGTATTTT	CASSQFYRANTDTQYF
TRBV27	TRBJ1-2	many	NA	TGTGCCAGCAGTTTAGGACAAGGAGAAATCTATGGCTACACCTTC	CASSLGQGEIYGYTF
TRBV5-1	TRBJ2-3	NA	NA	TGCGCCAGCAGCTTTGACTTCCCGGGGCGCACAGATACGCAGTATTTT	CASSFDFPGRTDTQYF
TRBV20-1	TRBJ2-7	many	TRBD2	TGCAGTGCTAGACCCCAACTAGCGAACTCCTACGAGCAGTACTTC	CSARPQLANSYEQYF
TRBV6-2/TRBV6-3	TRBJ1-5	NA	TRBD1	TGTGCCAGCAGTTACCCGGGACAGGCCCCCACTCAGCCCCAGCATTTT	CASSYPGQAPTQPQHF
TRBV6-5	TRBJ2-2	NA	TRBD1	TGTGCCAGCAGCCATGACAGGGCGGACACCGGGGAGCTGTTTTTT	CASSHDRADTGELFF
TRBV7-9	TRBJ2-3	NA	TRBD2	TGTGCCAGCAGCTACCGGACTAGCGGGAGAAAAGATACGCAGTATTTT	CASSYRTSGRKDTQYF
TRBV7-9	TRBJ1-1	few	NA	TGTGCCAGCAGCTCATACAGCTCTGAAGCTTTCTTT	CASSSYSSEAFF
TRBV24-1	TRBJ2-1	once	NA	TGTGCCACCAGTGATCCCCCCCGGGGAGGTTACAATGAGCAGTTCTTC	CATSDPPRGGYNEQFF
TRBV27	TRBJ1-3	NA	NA	TGTGCCAGCAGTCCTAACTCTGGAAACACCATATATTTT	CASSPNSGNTIYF
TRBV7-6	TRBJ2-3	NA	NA	TGTGCCAGCAGCTTTAGGGAAAGCACAGATACGCAGTATTTT	CASSFRESTDTQYF
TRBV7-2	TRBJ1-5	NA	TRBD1	TGTGCCAGCAGCCCAGGGGGCAGATTGGGTTATCAGCCCCAGCATTTT	CASSPGGRLGYQPQHF
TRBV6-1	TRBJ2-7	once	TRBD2	TGTGCCAGCAGTGAGACTAGCGGGAGCGTCTACGAGCAGTACTTC	CASSETSGSVYEQYF
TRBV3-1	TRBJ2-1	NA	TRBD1	TGTGCCAGCAGCTTACACAGGGGCAATGAGCAGTTCTTC	CASSLHRGNEQFF
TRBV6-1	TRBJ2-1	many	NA	TGTGCCAGCAGCCCCCAAGCGTCTAGCTCCTACAATGAGCAGTTCTTC	CASSPQASSSYNEQFF
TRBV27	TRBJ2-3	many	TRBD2	TGTGCCAGCAGCTTTGGGACTAGCGTGGATACGCAGTATTTT	CASSFGTSVDTQYF